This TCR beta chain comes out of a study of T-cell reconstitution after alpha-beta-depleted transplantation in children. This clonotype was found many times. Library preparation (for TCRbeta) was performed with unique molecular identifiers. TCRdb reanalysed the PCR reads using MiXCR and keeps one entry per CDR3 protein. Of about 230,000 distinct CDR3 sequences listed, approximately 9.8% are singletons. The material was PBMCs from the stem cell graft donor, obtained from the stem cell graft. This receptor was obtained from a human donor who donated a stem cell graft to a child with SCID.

The DNA of the CDR3 is TGTGCCAGCAGCACCCGAAGGGCGGAGCAGAACACTGAAGCTTTCTTT. It yields the protein CASSTRRAEQNTEAFF. This sequence joins TRBV11-2 and TRBJ1-1; D is unclear. V lost 5 bases and J 1 base, leaving 17 bases between the germline ends. The V gene's germline CDR1 is SGHAT and CDR2 FQNNGV. This CDR3 spans 16 amino acids. The whole variable domain, filled in from reference TRBV11-2 and TRBJ1-1, reads EAGVAQSPRYKIIEKRQSVAFWCNPISGHATLYWYQQILGQGPKLLIQFQNNGVVDDSQLPKDRFSAERLKGVDSTLKIQPAKLEDSAVYLCASSTRRAEQNTEAFFGQGTRLTVV.